This T cell receptor beta chain was sequenced during a study of T cells in Graves' hyperthyroidism and ophthalmopathy. Study observations and caveats: A model using 13 V-J features told ophthalmopathy apart from stable hyperthyroidism. Blood also carried most thyroid clonotypes expanded above 0.001.

V shed 7 bases, J shed 0 bases, and the junction held 3 bases outside the gene matches. The CDR3 has 14 amino acids. CDR1 is MNHNS and CDR2 is SASEGT in the germline V gene. Graves' hyperthyroidism was deemed stable given no ophthalmopathy progression within 18 months. RNA transcripts were the template for amplifying TCR beta CDR3 regions. Carried out on the TCR CDR3, a first-round RT-PCR used the HTBI primer set. Using its own MiXCR run on the multiplex PCR reads, TCRdb lists one record per CDR3 protein. The table shows about 500,000 distinct CDR3 sequences, with 16% occurring only once. Turning to this clonotype: Its antigen remains unidentified.

The sequenced sample was blood. The clonotype was recovered from a woman aged 18-29 years with Graves' hyperthyroidism. The gene calls are TRBV6-1 and TRBJ2-1; TRBD1 aligns across 7 bases. CDR3 region: CASTQGDSYNEQFF. The CDR3, as DNA: TGTGCCAGCACCCAGGGGGACTCCTACAATGAGCAGTTCTTC.